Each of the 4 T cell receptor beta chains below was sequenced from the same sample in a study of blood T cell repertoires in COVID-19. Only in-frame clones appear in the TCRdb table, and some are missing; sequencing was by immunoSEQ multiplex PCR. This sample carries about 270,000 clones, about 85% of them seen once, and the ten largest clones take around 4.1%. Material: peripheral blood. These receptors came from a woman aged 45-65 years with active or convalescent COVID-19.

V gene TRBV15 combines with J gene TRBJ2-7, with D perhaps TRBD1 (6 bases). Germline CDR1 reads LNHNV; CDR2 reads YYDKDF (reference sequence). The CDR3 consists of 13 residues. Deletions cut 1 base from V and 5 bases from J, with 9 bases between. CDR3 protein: CATSRVGGDEQYF. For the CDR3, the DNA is TGTGCCACCAGCAGAGTAGGGGGAGACGAGCAGTACTTC. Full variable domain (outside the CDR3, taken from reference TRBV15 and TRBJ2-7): DAMVIQNPRYQVTQFGKPVTLSCSQTLNHNVMYWYQQKSSQAPKLLFHYYDKDFNNEADTPDNFQSRRPNTSFCFLDIRSPGLGDTAMYLCATSRVGGDEQYFGPGTRLTVT.

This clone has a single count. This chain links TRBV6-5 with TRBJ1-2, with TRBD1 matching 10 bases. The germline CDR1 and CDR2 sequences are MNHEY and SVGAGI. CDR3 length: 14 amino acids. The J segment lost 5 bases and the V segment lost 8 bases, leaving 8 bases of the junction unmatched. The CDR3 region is CASRSGDRGYGYTF. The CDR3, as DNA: TGTGCCAGCCGCTCGGGGGACAGGGGATATGGCTACACCTTC.

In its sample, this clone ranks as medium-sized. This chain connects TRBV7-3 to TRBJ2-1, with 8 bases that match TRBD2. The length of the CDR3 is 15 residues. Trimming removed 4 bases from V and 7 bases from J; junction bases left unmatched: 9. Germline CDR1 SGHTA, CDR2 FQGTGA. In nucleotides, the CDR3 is TGTGCCAGCAGCTCCTCCGGGACTAGTATAAATGAGCAGTTCTTC. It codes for CASSSSGTSINEQFF. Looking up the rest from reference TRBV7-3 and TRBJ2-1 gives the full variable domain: GAGVSQTPSNKVTEKGKYVELRCDPISGHTALYWYRQSLGQGPEFLIYFQGTGAADDSGLPNDRFFAVRPEGSVSTLKIQRTERGDSAVYLCASSSSGTSINEQFFGPGTRLTVL.

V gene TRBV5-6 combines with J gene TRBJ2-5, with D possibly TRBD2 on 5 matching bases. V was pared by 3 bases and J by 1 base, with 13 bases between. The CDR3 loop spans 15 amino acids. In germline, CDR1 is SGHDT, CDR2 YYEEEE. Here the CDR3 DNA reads TGTGCCAGCAGCTATATAGGGCGGGTCCAAGAGACCCAGTACTTC. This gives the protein CASSYIGRVQETQYF.